The 10 T cell receptor beta chains listed next were all sequenced from one sample in a study of blood T cell repertoires in COVID-19. Method: immunoSEQ multiplex PCR; TCRdb's copy keeps in-frame clones and lacks some. The sample holds over 300,000 clones, 80% to 90% seen once. Material: PBMCs or T cells enriched from blood (not recorded which). The receptors were gathered from a man aged 30-40 years who had recovered from COVID-19.

This clone has a single count. The rearrangement uses TRBV4-1 and TRBJ2-4; 9 bases are a match to TRBD1. J gave up 2 bases and V 5 bases, and 10 bases lay outside the gene matches. CDR3 length: 17 amino acids. Germline V lookup: CDR1 MGHRA, CDR2 YSYEKL. This CDR3 is CASSEHRDRASKNIQYF. In DNA, the CDR3 is TGCGCCAGCAGCGAGCACAGGGACAGGGCGTCCAAAAACATTCAGTACTTC.

The count of this clone is one. The chain uses TRBV9 and TRBJ2-7; 9 positions agree with TRBD1. V shed 0 bases and J 8 bases; nucleotides not matched to a gene: 6. The germline V gene encodes CDR1 SGDLS and CDR2 YYNGEE. The CDR3 runs 14 residues. The CDR3 DNA is TGTGCCAGCAGCGTAGGGGGGACAGGGTTGCAGCAGTACTTC. Translating it yields CASSVGGTGLQQYF. The whole variable domain, filled in from reference TRBV9 and TRBJ2-7, reads DSGVTQTPKHLITATGQRVTLRCSPRSGDLSVYWYQQSLDQGLQFLIQYYNGEERAKGNILERFSAQQFPDLHSELNLSSLELGDSALYFCASSVGGTGLQQYFGPGTRLTVT.

The chain uses TRBV4-3 and TRBJ1-6; 7 bases agree with TRBD1. The CDR3 is 17 residues long. V was pared by 1 base and J by 0 bases, with 3 bases of the junction left unmatched. The germline V gene has CDR1 LGHNA and CDR2 YSLEER. CDR3: CASSQGRDSSYNSPLHF. CDR3 nucleotides: TGCGCCAGCAGCCAAGGCCGGGACAGCTCCTATAATTCACCCCTCCACTTT.

This sequence joins TRBV18 and TRBJ2-3; 10 nucleotides agree with TRBD2. J gave up 6 bases and V 1 base, and 4 bases lay outside the gene matches. The germline CDR1 and CDR2 sequences are KGHSH and LQKENI. This CDR3 is built from 15 residues. This CDR3 is CASSPLAGGWDTQYF. The CDR3 DNA follows: TGTGCCAGCTCACCACTAGCGGGGGGCTGGGATACGCAGTATTTT.

The CDR3 sequence: CASSEQDTEAFF. CDR3 in DNA: TGTGCCAGCAGTGAACAGGACACTGAAGCTTTCTTT. The chain recombines TRBV2 with TRBJ1-1; D unresolved. The CDR3 totals 12 residues. V was shortened by 2 bases and J by 3 bases, with 4 bases between the two germline ends. Per the germline V gene, CDR1 is SNHLY and CDR2 is FYNNEI.

The rearrangement links TRBV19 to TRBJ1-1, with D unresolved. The V and J ends lost 7 bases and 8 bases respectively, with 11 bases between them. The CDR3 contains 11 residues. The germline V gene has CDR1 LNHDA and CDR2 SQIVND (reference sequence). CDR3 loop: CASMGRLEAFF. Written as DNA, the CDR3 is TGTGCCAGTATGGGCAGGCTAGAAGCTTTCTTT.

The genes are TRBV5-1 and TRBJ1-6; no clear D gene. CDR1 and CDR2 from the germline V gene are SGHRS and YFSETQ. CDR3 size: 15 residues. Trimming took 2 bases from V and 5 from J, leaving 11 bases between them. The CDR3: CASSFHAEDNSPLHF. The DNA for the CDR3 is TGCGCCAGCAGCTTCCACGCCGAGGATAATTCACCCCTCCACTTT.

About this clone: A read error may account for a junction end that differs from germline. The V gene is TRBV6-1, the J gene TRBJ2-4, with D unclear. Germline CDR1 reads MNHNS; CDR2 reads SASEGT. The CDR3 extends over 13 amino acids. CDR3 sequence: CASSETLITPFIF. CDR3 sequence (DNA): TGTGCCAGCAGTGAGACACTGATAACACCCTTTATCTTC.

V usage is TRBV4-3 and J usage is TRBJ2-7, with D perhaps TRBD1 (5 bases). V lost 4 bases, J lost 5 bases, and 12 bases lay in between. CDR3 length: 13 amino acids. Germline values: CDR1 LGHNA, CDR2 YSLEER. The DNA for the CDR3 is TGCGCCAGCAGCCTCCAGGGATCCGACGAGCAGTACTTC. Translation: CASSLQGSDEQYF.

This chain connects TRBV6-5 to TRBJ1-2, with D possibly being TRBD1 (6 bases). Germline lookup yields CDR1 MNHEY and CDR2 SVGAGI. V lost 2 bases to trimming and J lost 7 bases, with 11 bases between them. CDR3 length equals 13 residues. CDR3 DNA sequence: TGTGCCAGCAGTTACACCAGGGGTTTTGGCTACACCTTC. As protein: CASSYTRGFGYTF.